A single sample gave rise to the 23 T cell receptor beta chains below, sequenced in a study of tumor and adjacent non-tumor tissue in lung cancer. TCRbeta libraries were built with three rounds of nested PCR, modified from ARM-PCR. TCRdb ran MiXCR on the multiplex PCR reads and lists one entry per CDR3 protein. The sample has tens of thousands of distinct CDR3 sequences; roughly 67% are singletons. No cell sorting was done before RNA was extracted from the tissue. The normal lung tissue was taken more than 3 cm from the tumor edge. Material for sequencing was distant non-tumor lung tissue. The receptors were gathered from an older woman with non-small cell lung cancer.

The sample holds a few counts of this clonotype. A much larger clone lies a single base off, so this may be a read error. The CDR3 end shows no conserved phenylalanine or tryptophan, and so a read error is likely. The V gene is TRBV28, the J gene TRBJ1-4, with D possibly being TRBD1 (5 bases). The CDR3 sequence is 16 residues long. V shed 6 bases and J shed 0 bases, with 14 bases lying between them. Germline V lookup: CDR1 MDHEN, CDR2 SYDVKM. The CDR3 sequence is CASSPREGATNEKLFL. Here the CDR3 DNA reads TGTGCCAGCAGCCCCAGGGAAGGGGCAACTAATGAAAAACTGTTTCTT.

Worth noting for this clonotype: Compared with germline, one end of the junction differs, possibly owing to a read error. Here the CDR3 DNA reads TGTGCCAACAGTGAAGGACTAGCGGGAAACTGCGAGCAGTATTTC. The encoded protein is CANSEGLAGNCEQYF. V usage is TRBV6-1 and J usage is TRBJ2-7, with 12 positions matching TRBD2. The CDR3 loop spans 15 amino acids. The germline V gene has CDR1 MNHNS and CDR2 SASEGT.

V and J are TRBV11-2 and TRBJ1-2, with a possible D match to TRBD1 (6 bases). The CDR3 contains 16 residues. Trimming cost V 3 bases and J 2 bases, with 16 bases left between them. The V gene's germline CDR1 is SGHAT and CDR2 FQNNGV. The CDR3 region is CASSFMTGRLNYGYTF. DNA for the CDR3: TGTGCCAGCAGCTTCATGACAGGACGGCTCAACTATGGCTACACCTTC.

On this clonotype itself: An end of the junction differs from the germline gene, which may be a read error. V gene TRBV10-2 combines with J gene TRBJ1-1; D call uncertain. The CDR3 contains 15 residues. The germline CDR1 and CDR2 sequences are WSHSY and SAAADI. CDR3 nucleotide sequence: TGCACCAGCAGTGAGTGGAGCACTCAGAACACTGAAGCTTCCTTT. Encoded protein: CTSSEWSTQNTEASF.

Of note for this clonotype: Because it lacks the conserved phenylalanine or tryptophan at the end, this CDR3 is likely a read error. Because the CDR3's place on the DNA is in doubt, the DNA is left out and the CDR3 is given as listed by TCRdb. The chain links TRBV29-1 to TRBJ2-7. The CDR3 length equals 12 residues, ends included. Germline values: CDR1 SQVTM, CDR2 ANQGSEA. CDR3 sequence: CSVGARSYEQYL.

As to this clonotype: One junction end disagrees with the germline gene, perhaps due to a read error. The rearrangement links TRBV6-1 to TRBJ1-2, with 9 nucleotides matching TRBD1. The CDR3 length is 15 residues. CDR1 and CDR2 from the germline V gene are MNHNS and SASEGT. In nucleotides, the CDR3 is TGTGCCAGCAAGGAGGGGACAGGGTTGGACTATGGCTACGCCTTC. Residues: CASKEGTGLDYGYAF.

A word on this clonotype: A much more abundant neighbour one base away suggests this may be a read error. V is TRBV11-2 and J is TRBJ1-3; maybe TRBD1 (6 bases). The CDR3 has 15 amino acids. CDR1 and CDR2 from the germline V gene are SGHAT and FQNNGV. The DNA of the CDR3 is TGTGCCAGCAGCCCCACAGGGTTCTCTGGAAGCACCATATATTTT. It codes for CASSPTGFSGSTIYF.

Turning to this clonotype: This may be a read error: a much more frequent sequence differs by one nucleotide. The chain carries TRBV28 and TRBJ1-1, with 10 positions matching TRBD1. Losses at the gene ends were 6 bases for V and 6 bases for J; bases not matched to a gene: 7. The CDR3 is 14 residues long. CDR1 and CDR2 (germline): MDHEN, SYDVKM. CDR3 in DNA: TGTGCCAGCAGCGTCGGGACAGGGGCGGCTGAAGCTTTCTTT. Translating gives CASSVGTGAAEAFF.

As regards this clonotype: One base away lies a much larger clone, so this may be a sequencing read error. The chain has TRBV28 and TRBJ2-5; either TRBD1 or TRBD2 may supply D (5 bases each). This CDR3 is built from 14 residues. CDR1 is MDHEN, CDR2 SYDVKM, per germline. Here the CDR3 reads CASSIRDLGETRYF. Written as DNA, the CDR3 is TGTGCCAGCAGTATCCGGGACCTTGGAGAGACCCGGTACTTC.

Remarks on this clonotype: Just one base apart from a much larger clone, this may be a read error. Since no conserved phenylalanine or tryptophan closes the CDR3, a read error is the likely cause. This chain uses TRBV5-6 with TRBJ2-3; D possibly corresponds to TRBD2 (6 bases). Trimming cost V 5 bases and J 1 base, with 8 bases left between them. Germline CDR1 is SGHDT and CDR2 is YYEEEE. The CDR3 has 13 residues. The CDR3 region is CASRDYRTDTQYY. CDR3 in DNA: TGTGCCAGCAGGGACTACCGCACAGATACGCAGTATTAT.

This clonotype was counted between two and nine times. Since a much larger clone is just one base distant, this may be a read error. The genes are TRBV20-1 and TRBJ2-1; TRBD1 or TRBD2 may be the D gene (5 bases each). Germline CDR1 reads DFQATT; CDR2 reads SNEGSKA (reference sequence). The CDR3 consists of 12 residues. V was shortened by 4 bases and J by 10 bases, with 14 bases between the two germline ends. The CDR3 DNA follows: TGCAGTGCTAAAGGGACGCCACGAGAGCAGTTCTTC. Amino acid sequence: CSAKGTPREQFF.

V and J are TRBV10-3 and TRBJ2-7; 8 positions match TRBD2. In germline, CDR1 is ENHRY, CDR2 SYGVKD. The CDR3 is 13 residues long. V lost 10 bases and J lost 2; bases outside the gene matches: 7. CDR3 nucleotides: TGTGCCACCCGGGGGGGGAAAGCCTACGAGCAGTACTTC. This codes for CATRGGKAYEQYF.

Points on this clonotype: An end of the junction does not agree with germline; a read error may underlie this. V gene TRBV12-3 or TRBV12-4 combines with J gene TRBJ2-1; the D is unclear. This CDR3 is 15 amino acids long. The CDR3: CPSSLLNSYYNEQFF. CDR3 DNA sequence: TGTCCCAGCAGTCTCCTCAATAGTTACTACAATGAGCAGTTCTTC.

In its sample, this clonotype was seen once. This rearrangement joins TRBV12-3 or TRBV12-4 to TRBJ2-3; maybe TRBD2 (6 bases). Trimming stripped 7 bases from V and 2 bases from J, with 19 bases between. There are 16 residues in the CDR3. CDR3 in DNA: TGTGCCAGCACTACCATCTGGAGGGCCATCACAGATACGCAGTATTTT. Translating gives CASTTIWRAITDTQYF.

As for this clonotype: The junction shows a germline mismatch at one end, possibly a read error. The CDR3 coding sequence is TGTGCCAGCAGCTTAGGGACTGCGGGGAAGGCTGAAACTTTCTTT. Translation: CASSLGTAGKAETFF. The genes are TRBV11-1 and TRBJ1-1; D is unresolved. In germline, CDR1 is SGHAT, CDR2 FQDESV (reference sequence). The CDR3 has 15 residues.

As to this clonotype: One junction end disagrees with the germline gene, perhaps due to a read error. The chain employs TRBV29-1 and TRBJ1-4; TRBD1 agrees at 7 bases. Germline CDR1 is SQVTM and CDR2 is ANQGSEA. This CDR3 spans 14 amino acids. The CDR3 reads CNVGQGGTNEKMFF. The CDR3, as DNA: TGTAACGTCGGGCAGGGGGGGACTAATGAAAAAATGTTTTTT.

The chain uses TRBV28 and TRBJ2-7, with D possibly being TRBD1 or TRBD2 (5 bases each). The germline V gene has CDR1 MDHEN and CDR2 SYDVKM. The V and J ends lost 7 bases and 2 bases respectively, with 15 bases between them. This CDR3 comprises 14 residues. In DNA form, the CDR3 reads TGTGCCAGCACAAACCACTTGGGGGCCTACGAGCAGTACTTC. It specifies CASTNHLGAYEQYF.

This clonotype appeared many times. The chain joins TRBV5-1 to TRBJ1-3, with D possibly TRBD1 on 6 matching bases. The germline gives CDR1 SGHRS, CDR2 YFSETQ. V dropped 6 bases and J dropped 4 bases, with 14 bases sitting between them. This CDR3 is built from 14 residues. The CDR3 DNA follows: TGCGCCAGCAAGGAGGGGGTCGGGGGAAACACCATATATTTT. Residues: CASKEGVGGNTIYF. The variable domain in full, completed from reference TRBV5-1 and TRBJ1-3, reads KAGVTQTPRYLIKTRGQQVTLSCSPISGHRSVSWYQQTPGQGLQFLFEYFSETQRNKGNFPGRFSGRQFSNSRSEMNVSTLELGDSALYLCASKEGVGGNTIYFGEGSWLTVV.

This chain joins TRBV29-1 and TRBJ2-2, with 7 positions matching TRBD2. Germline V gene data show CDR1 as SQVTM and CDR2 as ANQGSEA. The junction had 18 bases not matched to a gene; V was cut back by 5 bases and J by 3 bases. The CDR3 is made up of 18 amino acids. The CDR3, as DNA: TGCAGCGTTTCCAGTAAACTAGTGGGGGGGGTAGACACCGGGGAGCTGTTTTTT. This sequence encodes CSVSSKLVGGVDTGELFF.

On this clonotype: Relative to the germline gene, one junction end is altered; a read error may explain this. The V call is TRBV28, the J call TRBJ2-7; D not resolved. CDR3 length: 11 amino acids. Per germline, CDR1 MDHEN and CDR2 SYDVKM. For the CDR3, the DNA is TGTGCCACCAGTTGGGCCGACGAGCAGTACTTC. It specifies CATSWADEQYF.

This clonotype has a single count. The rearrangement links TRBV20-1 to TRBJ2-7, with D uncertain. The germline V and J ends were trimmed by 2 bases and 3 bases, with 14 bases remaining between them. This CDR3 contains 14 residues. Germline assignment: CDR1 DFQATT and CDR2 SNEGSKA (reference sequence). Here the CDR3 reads CSARKPGPIYEQYF. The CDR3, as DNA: TGCAGTGCTAGAAAACCTGGACCGATCTACGAGCAGTACTTC.

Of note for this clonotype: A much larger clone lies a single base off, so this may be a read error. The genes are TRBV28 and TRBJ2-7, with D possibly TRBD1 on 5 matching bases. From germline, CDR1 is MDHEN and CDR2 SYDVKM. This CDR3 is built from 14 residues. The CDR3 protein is CASSLRTSPYGQYF. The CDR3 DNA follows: TGTGCCAGCAGTTTACGGACATCCCCCTACGGGCAGTACTTC.

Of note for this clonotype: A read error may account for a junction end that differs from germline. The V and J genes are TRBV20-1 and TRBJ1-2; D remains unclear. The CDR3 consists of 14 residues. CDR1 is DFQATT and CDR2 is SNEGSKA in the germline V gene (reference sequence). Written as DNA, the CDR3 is TGCGGTGCTAGAGAGATCGCCAGATTCTATGGCTACGCCTTC. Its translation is CGAREIARFYGYAF.